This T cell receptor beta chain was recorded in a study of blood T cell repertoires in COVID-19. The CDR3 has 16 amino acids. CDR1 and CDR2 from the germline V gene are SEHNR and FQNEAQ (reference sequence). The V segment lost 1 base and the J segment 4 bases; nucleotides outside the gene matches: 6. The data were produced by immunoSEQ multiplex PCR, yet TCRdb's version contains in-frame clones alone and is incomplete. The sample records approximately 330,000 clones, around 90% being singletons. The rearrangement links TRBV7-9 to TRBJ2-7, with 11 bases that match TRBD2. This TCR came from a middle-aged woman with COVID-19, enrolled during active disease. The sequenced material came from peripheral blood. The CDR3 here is CASSLESGLAVYEQYF. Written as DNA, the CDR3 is TGTGCCAGCAGCTTAGAGTCGGGACTAGCGGTTTACGAGCAGTACTTC.